A single sample is the source of the 10 T cell receptor beta chains below, sequenced in a study of blood T cell repertoires in COVID-19. Assay used: immunoSEQ multiplex PCR; TCRdb lists only in-frame clones, some missing. The sample yields fewer than 130,000 clones, roughly 80% seen once. Source material: peripheral blood. These receptors were taken from a man between 65 and 85 years old with active or convalescent COVID-19.

The chain employs TRBV29-1 and TRBJ1-2; D is possibly TRBD1 (6 bases). The V end lost 6 bases, the J end lost 0 bases, and 11 bases lay between the germline ends. CDR1 and CDR2 (germline): SQVTM, ANQGSEA. This CDR3 region has 13 residues. The DNA of the CDR3 is TGCAGCGTCCGGACAGCAGCTAACTATGGCTACACCTTC. Translation: CSVRTAANYGYTF.

The chain has TRBV24-1 and TRBJ1-1; D may be TRBD1 (5 bases). Germline loops: CDR1 KGHDR, CDR2 SFDVKD. The CDR3 length is 17 residues. The V and J ends lost 1 base and 4 bases respectively, with 18 bases between them. The CDR3 nucleotides read TGTGCCACCAGTGATTTCTGTTGGGCGCACAGGAGCACTGAAGCTTTCTTT. It is translated as CATSDFCWAHRSTEAFF.

This clone was seen a handful of times. The chain has TRBV28 and TRBJ2-7, with a weak D call TRBD2 (6 bases). CDR3 length: 17 amino acids. Germline V CDR1 and CDR2: MDHEN, SYDVKM. Trimming took off 0 bases at V and 1 base at J, with 16 bases between the two ends. The CDR3 coding sequence is TGTGCCAGCAGTTTATGGGTGGGGGGAGGACGGTCCTACGAGCAGTACTTC. Its protein product is CASSLWVGGGRSYEQYF.

The V and J genes are TRBV30 and TRBJ2-5; D remains ambiguous. Trimming shortened V by 0 bases and J by 2 bases, and 16 bases separated the two germline ends. Germline V gene lookup returns CDR1 GTSNPN and CDR2 SVGIG (reference sequence). This CDR3 is 16 amino acids long. The CDR3 DNA reads as TGTGCCTGGAGTGTACGCGGCAAGAGATTTCAAGAGACCCAGTACTTC. Residues: CAWSVRGKRFQETQYF. Drawing the rest from reference TRBV30 and TRBJ2-5, the complete variable domain is SQTIHQWPATLVQPVGSPLSLECTVEGTSNPNLYWYRQAAGRGLQLLFYSVGIGQISSEVPQNLSASRPQDRQFILSSKKLLLSDSGFYLCAWSVRGKRFQETQYFGPGTRLLVL.

This clone was counted between two and nine times. The chain employs TRBV19 and TRBJ1-1; D uncertain. CDR1 and CDR2 (germline): LNHDA, SQIVND (reference sequence). V lost 3 bases and J 0 bases, leaving 11 bases between the germline ends. CDR3 size: 15 residues. CDR3 region: CASSIGSVMNTEAFF. The CDR3, as DNA: TGTGCCAGTAGTATCGGCAGCGTAATGAACACTGAAGCTTTCTTT.

This chain joins TRBV5-5 and TRBJ2-5; 9 nucleotides match TRBD1. Germline assignment: CDR1 SGHKS and CDR2 YYEKEE (reference sequence). Trimming cost V 4 bases and J 2 bases; bases outside gene matches: 6. CDR3 length: 15 amino acids. The CDR3 sequence is CASSLGQGRQETQYF. Written as DNA, the CDR3 is TGTGCCAGCAGCCTGGGACAGGGAAGGCAAGAGACCCAGTACTTC.

DNA for the CDR3: TGTGCCAGCTCACCGTCGGAGTTGGAGACCCAGTACTTC. Amino acid sequence: CASSPSELETQYF. This chain joins TRBV18 and TRBJ2-5, with no clear D. V was cut by 3 bases and J by 5 bases, with 10 bases left in between. In germline, CDR1 is KGHSH, CDR2 LQKENI. The CDR3 is made up of 13 amino acids.

The genes are TRBV5-1 and TRBJ1-2; D possibly corresponds to TRBD1 (5 bases). V lost 0 bases to trimming and J lost 6 bases, with 9 bases between them. The CDR3 runs to 13 residues. Per germline, CDR1 SGHRS and CDR2 YFSETQ. CDR3 in amino acids: CASSLVGADGYTF. Written as DNA, the CDR3 is TGCGCCAGCAGCTTGGTTGGGGCTGATGGCTACACCTTC.

This chain links TRBV19 with TRBJ1-1; 7 bases agree with TRBD1. The V gene's germline CDR1 is LNHDA and CDR2 SQIVND (reference sequence). J lost 2 bases, V lost 8 bases, and 8 bases had no gene match. The CDR3 runs 14 residues. The CDR3 loop is CASGTGQDNTEAFF. The CDR3 bases are TGTGCCAGTGGGACTGGACAGGACAACACTGAAGCTTTCTTT.

J is TRBJ2-4 and V is TRBV21-1; whether TRBD1, the table's D call, matches the DNA was not checked. TRBV21-1 is an annotated pseudogene. This CDR3 is 16 amino acids long. The CDR3 DNA is TGTGCCAGCAGCGAACCGGGACAGGTGGTCGAAAACATTCAGTACTTC. It specifies CASSEPGQVVENIQYF.